This T cell receptor (beta chain) was recovered during a study of T cells after yellow fever vaccination. Study in general: Each of the EM, EMRA, CM and Tscm memory subsets was sorted based on CD3, CD45RA, CCR7 and CD95.

Study-wide results and caveats: For sorted memory subsets on day 0, almost all vaccine-responding clonotypes were undetectable.

There are 14 residues in the CDR3. After removal of 5 bases from V and 7 bases from J, the junction contained 8 bases not matched to a gene. Germline V CDR1 and CDR2: DFQATT, SNEGSKA (reference sequence). At least ten counts were recorded for this clonotype. Template-switching 5'RACE yielded the TCR cDNA; a universal primer site and UMIs were added in the process. TCRdb reanalysed the 5' RACE reads using MiXCR and keeps one entry per CDR3 protein. The table records under 50,000 distinct CDR3 sequences, 5% to 8% of them present only once. The TCR sequence derives from a man aged 25 to 40 who received the YFV17D yellow fever vaccine. Specimen: PBMCs, either bulk or a sorted T-cell subset (CD4+, CD8+, memory, or dextramer-sorted; not recorded which), collected 45 days after the yellow fever booster vaccination. This chain links TRBV20-1 with TRBJ1-5, with 10 bases that match TRBD1. In DNA, the CDR3 is TGCAGTGCTGACTCGGACAGGGGGGGACAGCCCCAGCATTTT. Protein product: CSADSDRGGQPQHF.